Below are 4 T cell receptor beta chains sequenced from a single sample in a study of human CD8 memory T cell subsets. Sequencing libraries of TCR beta were made by UMI-labeled 5' RACE. With the 5' RACE reads reprocessed, TCRdb shows one record per CDR3 protein and no DNA. Its table records 10,000 to 11,000 distinct CDR3 sequences. Sequencing was carried out using CD8+ stem-like memory T cells (TSCM and TCM) sorted from PBMCs. Described subset: stem-like memory CD8 T cells (TSTEM), CCR7+ PD-1- TIGIT-. These receptors were taken from a human donor in good health.

V is TRBV19 and J is TRBJ2-5. The germline V gene has CDR1 LNHDA and CDR2 SQIVND (reference sequence). The CDR3 covers 13 residues. CDR3 in amino acids: CASSIRLEETQYF. Full variable domain (remainder filled in from reference TRBV19 and TRBJ2-5): DGGITQSPKYLFRKEGQNVTLSCEQNLNHDAMYWYRQDPGQGLRLIYYSQIVNDFQKGDIAEGYSVSREKKESFPLTVTSAQKNPTAFYLCASSIRLEETQYFGPGTRLLVL.

This rearrangement joins TRBV10-3 to TRBJ2-3; without DNA, the TCRdb call of TRBD2 cannot be checked. Germline assignment: CDR1 ENHRY and CDR2 SYGVKD. The CDR3 is 16 amino acids. This CDR3 is CAISEPSGGRTDTQYF.

The J gene is TRBJ2-7, the V gene TRBV6-1. Per the germline V gene, CDR1 is MNHNS and CDR2 is SASEGT. The CDR3 covers 12 residues. CDR3 amino acids: CASLLQAHEQYF.

This clonotype registers medium-sized by frequency. J is TRBJ2-2 and V is TRBV4-3. Germline V lookup: CDR1 LGHNA, CDR2 YSLEER. The CDR3 runs 15 residues. The CDR3 region is CASSQDIGDTGELFF.